This T cell receptor beta chain was sequenced in a study of CD8 T cells in ankylosing spondylitis. This CDR3 is built from 15 residues. With 1 base removed from V and 2 bases from J, the gap between germline ends came to 11 bases. Germline V gene sequence: CDR1 SGHTA, CDR2 FQGNSA. This clonotype was detected only a few times. Its specificity is unknown. Overall study findings and caveats: Seemingly characteristic of ankylosing spondylitis blood was a TCR beta motif consisting of about 8 highly homologous variants. Reports of some motif variants in reactive arthritis synovial fluid and blood predate this one.

A quantitative 5'-RACE method, one with molecular barcodes, was used to make TCR beta libraries. One entry per CDR3 protein, called by TCRdb with MiXCR from the 5' RACE reads. The sample records 300,000 to 400,000 distinct CDR3 sequences, over 12% being singletons. The sample taken for sequencing was blood, either unsorted or a sorted T cell fraction (not recorded which). This receptor was identified in a male donor with ankylosing spondylitis or in good health (not recorded which). The V call is TRBV7-2, the J call TRBJ1-2; the D gene is possibly TRBD1 (6 bases). DNA for the CDR3: TGTGCCAGCAGCTTAGACAGGGTTCCGAACTATGGCTACACCTTC. Amino acid sequence: CASSLDRVPNYGYTF.